This entry features one TCR beta chain sequence. This sample was taken from a study of shared clonotypes between healthy human individuals. Using immunoSEQ multiplex PCR, the repertoire was profiled, and TCRdb retains in-frame clones only, with some absent. Of roughly 2 million clones listed, about 94% were seen once; the top ten hold approximately 0.13%. The sequence came from a man between 18 and 35 years old in good health. The sample comprised naive CD4+ T cells sorted from blood. The subset: CD45RA+ positively selected.

The CDR3 nucleotides read TGCGCCAGCAGCCTGTGGGACAGCCCGGTGAGCACTGAAGCTTTCTTT. Amino acids: CASSLWDSPVSTEAFF. The gene calls are TRBV5-1 and TRBJ1-1; 7 bases line up with TRBD1. Germline CDR1 SGHRS, CDR2 YFSETQ. The V segment lost 4 bases and the J segment 4 bases; nucleotides outside the gene matches: 13. The CDR3 loop spans 16 amino acids.